A selection of T cell receptor beta chains follows, all from one sample in a study of blood T cell repertoires in COVID-19. Repertoires were generated with immunoSEQ multiplex PCR, while TCRdb's copy carries only in-frame clones and drops some. Seen here are about 360,000 clones, around nine tenths observed once, and the top ten hold about 3%. Sequenced input: peripheral blood. The receptors stem from a human donor in a cohort sampled during active COVID-19. The CDR3 runs from the conserved cysteine through the conserved F or W. D genes are given only for firm matches. Size tells how often a clone was seen (once, few, many) or the class of an expanded clone, and some rows leave it out.

V,D,size,J,CDR3,DNA
TRBV5-5,.,.,TRBJ1-3,CASSFPPGRASGNTIYF,TGTGCCAGCAGCTTCCCCCCGGGCAGGGCCTCTGGAAACACCATATATTTT
TRBV19,.,.,TRBJ1-1,CASSSGTSLMNTEAFF,TGTGCCAGTAGTTCAGGGACATCCCTCATGAACACTGAAGCTTTCTTT
TRBV5-1,.,.,TRBJ2-5,CASSPAVGGQETQYF,TGCGCCAGCAGCCCGGCCGTGGGGGGCCAAGAGACCCAGTACTTC
TRBV6-2/TRBV6-3,.,.,TRBJ1-1,CASSTGQRNTEAFF,TGTGCCAGCAGTACCGGACAGAGGAACACTGAAGCTTTCTTT
TRBV5-6,.,.,TRBJ1-1,CASSLALREAFF,TGTGCCAGCAGCTTGGCCCTACGGGAAGCTTTCTTT
TRBV28,TRBD2,.,TRBJ2-1,CASSMGLESDEQFF,TGTGCCAGCAGTATGGGACTAGAGAGCGATGAGCAGTTCTTC
TRBV6-5,.,.,TRBJ1-1,CASSYGRGMNSEAFF,TGTGCCAGCAGTTACGGCAGGGGAATGAACTCTGAAGCTTTCTTT
TRBV2,.,.,TRBJ2-5,CASSEGALLETQYF,TGTGCCAGCAGTGAGGGGGCGCTTTTAGAGACCCAGTACTTC
TRBV6-2/TRBV6-3,TRBD1,few,TRBJ1-1,CASSYSGTVPLHLNTEAFF,TGTGCCAGCAGTTACTCAGGGACAGTCCCTCTACATTTGAACACTGAAGCTTTCTTT
TRBV3-1/TRBV3-2,.,.,TRBJ2-7,CASSQVLGYEQYF,TGTGCCAGCAGCCAAGTCCTAGGCTACGAGCAGTACTTC
TRBV5-4,TRBD1,few,TRBJ1-1,CASSERTGGTEAFF,TGTGCCAGCAGCGAGAGGACAGGGGGCACTGAAGCTTTCTTT
TRBV5-1,.,.,TRBJ2-5,CASSRSQGSVTQYF,TGCGCCAGCAGCCGCTCACAGGGTTCGGTGACCCAGTACTTC
TRBV6-5,.,.,TRBJ2-7,CARSSYEQYF,TGTGCCAGGAGCTCCTACGAGCAGTACTTC
TRBV4-1,TRBD1,.,TRBJ1-1,CASSQGQGMNTEAFF,TGCGCCAGCAGCCAAGGACAGGGAATGAACACTGAAGCTTTCTTT
TRBV7-3,TRBD1,.,TRBJ2-1,CASSLIIHTYGTGNDEQFF,TGTGCCAGCAGCTTAATTATTCACACGTACGGGACAGGGAACGATGAGCAGTTCTTC
TRBV19,.,once,TRBJ1-6,CASRTDASSYNSPLHF,TGTGCCAGTAGGACAGACGCAAGCTCCTATAATTCACCCCTCCACTTT
TRBV11-2,.,once,TRBJ2-5,CASSLIGQQETQYF,TGTGCCAGCAGCCTTATTGGACAGCAAGAGACCCAGTACTTC
TRBV11-2,.,.,TRBJ2-7,CASSLRGLPYEQYF,TGTGCCAGCAGCTTACGGGGTCTCCCCTACGAGCAGTACTTC
TRBV5-1,.,.,TRBJ2-1,CASSPPAVAYNEQFF,TGCGCCAGCAGCCCTCCGGCGGTGGCCTACAATGAGCAGTTCTTC
TRBV5-1,TRBD1,.,TRBJ1-3,CASSLQTGGNTIYF,TGCGCCAGCAGTTTACAGACAGGGGGAAACACCATATATTTT
TRBV29-1,TRBD1,.,TRBJ1-2,CSAVTGAGYTF,TGCAGCGCTGTGACAGGGGCTGGCTACACCTTC
TRBV21-1,.,.,TRBJ2-5,CASSKVHERGCVRNYQETQYF,TGTGCCAGCAGCAAAGTCCACGAGAGGGGGTGCGTTAGAAACTACCAAGAGACCCAGTACTTC
TRBV4-1,TRBD1,once,TRBJ1-1,CASRRTGNTEAFF,TGCGCCAGCAGACGGACAGGGAACACTGAAGCTTTCTTT
TRBV24-1,.,.,TRBJ2-1,CATRGPGVAEQFF,TGTGCCACCAGGGGCCCAGGGGTGGCTGAGCAGTTCTTC
TRBV30,TRBD2,.,TRBJ2-7,CAWSVGLAAGYEQYF,TGTGCCTGGAGTGTTGGACTAGCGGCCGGTTATGAGCAGTACTTC
TRBV7-2,TRBD2,.,TRBJ2-5,CASSSGLAGGTETQYF,TGTGCCAGCAGCTCCGGACTAGCGGGGGGCACAGAGACCCAGTACTTC
TRBV7-3,.,.,TRBJ2-6,CASTATGLLSGANVLTF,TGTGCCAGCACCGCGACAGGTTTACTCTCTGGGGCCAACGTCCTGACTTTC
TRBV7-8,TRBD2,.,TRBJ2-7,CASTSYGGRRNEQYF,TGTGCCAGCACCTCATATGGCGGGAGGCGCAACGAGCAGTACTTC
TRBV27,.,.,TRBJ1-1,CASSSAKYRREAFF,TGTGCCAGCAGTTCCGCGAAATACAGGAGAGAAGCTTTCTTT
TRBV4-1,.,.,TRBJ2-6,CASSRDFSGANVLTF,TGCGCCAGCAGTCGGGACTTCTCTGGGGCCAACGTCCTGACTTTC
TRBV3-1/TRBV3-2,.,.,TRBJ2-1,CASKGAGSRSEQFF,TGTGCCAGCAAGGGGGCGGGGTCCCGCAGTGAGCAGTTCTTC
TRBV20-1,.,.,TRBJ2-7,CSASSQGYEQYF,TGCAGTGCTAGTTCTCAGGGCTACGAGCAGTACTTC
TRBV7-8,.,.,TRBJ2-7,CASSLLGHGAKTVDEQYF,TGTGCCAGCAGCTTATTGGGACACGGGGCTAAGACGGTCGACGAGCAGTACTTC
TRBV7-3,.,once,TRBJ2-5,CASSIGVTETQYF,TGTGCCAGCAGCATCGGGGTTACGGAGACCCAGTACTTC
TRBV5-4,TRBD1,.,TRBJ2-5,CASSTGQRETQYF,TGTGCCAGCAGCACGGGACAGAGGGAGACCCAGTACTTC
TRBV7-2,TRBD2,.,TRBJ2-5,CASSSTSGVRETQYF,TGTGCCAGCAGCTCGACTAGCGGGGTTAGGGAGACCCAGTACTTC
TRBV11-2,TRBD1,.,TRBJ1-2,CASSTGTGGLWGYTF,TGTGCCAGCAGCACCGGGACAGGCGGGTTGTGGGGCTACACCTTC
TRBV15,.,few,TRBJ2-7,CATSSALIYEQYF,TGTGCCACCAGCAGCGCCCTAATCTACGAGCAGTACTTC
TRBV3-1/TRBV3-2,.,once,TRBJ2-3,CASSQTLGGDTQYF,TGTGCCAGCAGCCAAACGCTCGGGGGTGATACGCAGTATTTT
TRBV30,.,.,TRBJ1-5,CAWSVAAGNQPQHF,TGTGCCTGGAGTGTTGCCGCGGGGAATCAGCCCCAGCATTTT
TRBV24-1,.,.,TRBJ1-5,CATSESSNQPQHF,TGTGCCACCAGTGAGAGTAGCAATCAGCCCCAGCATTTT
TRBV7-2,TRBD2,.,TRBJ2-7,CASSLAFSSGGAYEQYF,TGTGCCAGCAGCTTAGCGTTCTCGAGCGGGGGAGCTTACGAGCAGTACTTC
TRBV6-6,TRBD2,.,TRBJ2-5,CASSYRVAGQETQYF,TGTGCCAGCAGTTACCGGGTAGCGGGACAAGAGACCCAGTACTTC
TRBV30,.,.,TRBJ2-7,CAGTKSSYEQYF,TGTGCCGGCACTAAAAGCTCCTACGAGCAGTACTTC
TRBV10-1,.,.,TRBJ2-1,CASSENLGHGSYNEQFF,TGCGCCAGCAGTGAGAACCTAGGCCATGGCTCCTACAATGAGCAGTTCTTC
TRBV5-1,TRBD1,.,TRBJ2-5,CASSLGTGIETQYF,TGCGCCAGCAGCTTAGGGACAGGGATAGAGACCCAGTACTTC
TRBV10-3,TRBD1,.,TRBJ1-2,CAVRTGGEGYTF,TGTGCCGTCAGAACAGGGGGCGAGGGCTACACCTTC
TRBV5-1,.,.,TRBJ1-5,CASSLGGTQPQHF,TGCGCCAGCAGCTTGGGAGGCACTCAGCCCCAGCATTTT
TRBV4-1,.,once,TRBJ1-4,CASSQGLFPANEKLFF,TGCGCCAGCAGCCAGGGACTTTTCCCGGCTAATGAAAAACTGTTTTTT
TRBV4-1,TRBD1,.,TRBJ2-6,CASSSKTGAAYPSGANVLTF,TGCGCCAGCAGCTCAAAGACAGGGGCGGCCTACCCCTCTGGGGCCAACGTCCTGACTTTC
TRBV19,TRBD1,once,TRBJ2-1,CASSIDRDSYNEQFF,TGTGCCAGTAGTATAGACAGGGACAGCTACAATGAGCAGTTCTTC
TRBV5-4,TRBD1,.,TRBJ1-2,CASSTRQGPYGYTF,TGTGCCAGCAGCACCCGACAGGGCCCTTATGGCTACACCTTC
TRBV6-5,TRBD1,.,TRBJ2-5,CASSRQGQETQYF,TGTGCCAGCAGTAGACAGGGACAAGAGACCCAGTACTTC
TRBV10-1,.,.,TRBJ2-7,CARPHRGGDEQYF,TGCGCCAGGCCCCACAGGGGGGGGGACGAGCAGTACTTC